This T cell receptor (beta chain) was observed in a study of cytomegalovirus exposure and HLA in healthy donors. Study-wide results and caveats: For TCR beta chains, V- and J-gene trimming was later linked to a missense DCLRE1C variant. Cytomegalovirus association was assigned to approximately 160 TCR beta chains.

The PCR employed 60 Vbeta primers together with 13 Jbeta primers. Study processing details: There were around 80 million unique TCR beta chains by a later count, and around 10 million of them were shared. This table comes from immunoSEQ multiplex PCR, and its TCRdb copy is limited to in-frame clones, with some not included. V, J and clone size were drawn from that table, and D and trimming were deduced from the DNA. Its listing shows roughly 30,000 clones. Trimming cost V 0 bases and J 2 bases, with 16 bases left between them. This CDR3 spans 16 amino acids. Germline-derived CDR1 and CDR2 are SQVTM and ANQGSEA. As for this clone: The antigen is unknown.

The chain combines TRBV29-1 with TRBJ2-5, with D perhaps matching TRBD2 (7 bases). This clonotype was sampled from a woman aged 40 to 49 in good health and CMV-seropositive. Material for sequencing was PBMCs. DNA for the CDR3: TGCAGCGTTGAAGACCCCCCAGGGAGGGGGCAAGAGACCCAGTACTTC. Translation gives CSVEDPPGRGQETQYF. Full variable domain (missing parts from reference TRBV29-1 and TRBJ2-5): SAVISQKPSRDICQRGTSLTIQCQVDSQVTMMFWYRQQPGQSLTLIATANQGSEATYESGFVIDKFPISRPNLTFSTLTVSNMSPEDSSIYLCSVEDPPGRGQETQYFGPGTRLLVL.